The 13 T cell receptor beta chains reported below all come from one sample, sequenced in a study of identical twins. TCRdb analysed the 5' RACE reads with MiXCR anew, one entry per CDR3 protein. The repertoire consists of a few hundred thousand distinct CDR3 sequences, with about 8.3% occurring once and the leading ten covering 3% to 3.5%. These sequences were also reported in another study, on yellow fever vaccine responses in identical twins.

Source material: CD8+ T cells sorted from blood. All receptors come from a woman aged 18-29 years in good health.

The V call is TRBV4-1, the J call TRBJ1-5, with 9 nucleotides matching TRBD1. Germline assignment: CDR1 MGHRA and CDR2 YSYEKL. The CDR3 is made up of 15 amino acids. V gave up 4 bases and J gave up 3 bases; unmatched junction bases: 4. The CDR3: CASSLDRGANQPQHF. In DNA form, the CDR3 reads TGCGCCAGCAGCCTTGACAGGGGGGCCAATCAGCCCCAGCATTTT.

This clonotype was observed a handful of times. This chain links TRBV5-6 with TRBJ2-1; 9 bases are a match to TRBD1. V lost 2 bases, J lost 9 bases, and 6 bases stayed unmatched. The CDR3 totals 14 residues. Germline lookup yields CDR1 SGHDT and CDR2 YYEEEE. The CDR3 bases are TGTGCCAGCAGCTTAGGCGACAGGGGGGCTGAGCAGTTCTTC. Encoded protein: CASSLGDRGAEQFF.

There are many counts of this clonotype. Here the CDR3 DNA reads TGTGCCAGCAGGAAGAGCGTTTTGATGCATGGAAACACCATATATTTT. Protein: CASRKSVLMHGNTIYF. The chain has TRBV2 and TRBJ1-3; D uncertain. Trimming cost V 6 bases and J 3 bases, with 18 bases left between them. CDR1 and CDR2 (germline): SNHLY, FYNNEI. CDR3 length equals 16 residues.

This clonotype was seen many times. The CDR3 nucleotides read TGTGCCACCAGCAGTAAGCGGGGGGTGCCAGATACGCAGTATTTT. Residues: CATSSKRGVPDTQYF. The chain carries TRBV15 and TRBJ2-3; the match to TRBD2 covers 9 bases. Germline CDR1 and CDR2: LNHNV and YYDKDF (reference sequence). This CDR3 region has 15 residues. V was pared by 3 bases and J by 4 bases, with 5 bases of the junction left unmatched.

The genes are TRBV27 and TRBJ1-1; tentative D call: TRBD1 (5 bases). Germline loops: CDR1 MNHEY, CDR2 SMNVEV (reference sequence). The V end lost 7 bases, the J end lost 1 base, and 16 bases lay between the germline ends. The CDR3 has 15 residues. CDR3 bases: TGTGCCAGCAAAAACGCCTTTCAGGGGAACACTGAAGCTTTCTTT. Translation gives CASKNAFQGNTEAFF.

This clonotype has a count of ten or more. The chain joins TRBV10-3 to TRBJ2-7; the match to TRBD1 covers 7 bases. This CDR3 is 19 amino acids long. CDR1 and CDR2 from the germline V gene are ENHRY and SYGVKD. Trimming removed 2 bases from V and 0 bases from J; junction bases left unmatched: 16. CDR3 amino acids: CAISELNRGEGGYSYEQYF. The CDR3 DNA reads as TGTGCCATCAGTGAGCTCAACAGGGGCGAAGGGGGTTACTCCTACGAGCAGTACTTC.

The J gene is TRBJ2-1, the V gene TRBV10-1; a weak D match, TRBD2 (6 bases). CDR1 and CDR2 from the germline V gene are WNHNN and SYGVQD (reference sequence). CDR3 size: 13 residues. The germline V and J ends were trimmed by 6 bases and 10 bases, with 16 bases remaining between them. In DNA form, the CDR3 reads TGCGCCAGCAGCCTCGACCTCGGAGGGGAGCAGTTCTTC. This codes for CASSLDLGGEQFF.

This clonotype was found a few times. The CDR3, as DNA: TGTGCCAGCAGCCAACCGGGGTGGGGCCGGGGGACCTACAATGAGCAGTTCTTC. Translated: CASSQPGWGRGTYNEQFF. This sequence joins TRBV27 and TRBJ2-1; TRBD2 might be the D (6 bases). Trimming cost V 6 bases and J 2 bases, with 23 bases left between them. The CDR3 contains 18 residues. The germline V gene encodes CDR1 MNHEY and CDR2 SMNVEV (reference sequence).

The chain uses TRBV12-3 or TRBV12-4 and TRBJ2-3, with 8 bases lining up with TRBD2. Trimming cost V 10 bases and J 2 bases; bases outside gene matches: 14. The CDR3 consists of 16 residues. The CDR3: CATSKGPGGPTDTQYF. CDR3 DNA: TGTGCCACCTCAAAAGGTCCGGGGGGGCCCACAGATACGCAGTATTTT.

This clonotype has a handful of counts. V and J are TRBV7-9 and TRBJ1-4, with 9 bases lining up with TRBD1. V gave up 5 bases and J gave up 8 bases; unmatched junction bases: 9. The CDR3 runs to 15 residues. From germline, CDR1 is SEHNR and CDR2 FQNEAQ (reference sequence). The CDR3 coding sequence is TGTGCCAGCAGCCCAAGGACAGGGGTTAGAGAAAAACTGTTTTTT. Translating gives CASSPRTGVREKLFF.

This clonotype was seen ten or more times. The chain carries TRBV7-9 and TRBJ1-5; TRBD1 aligns across 10 bases. The CDR3 has 15 amino acids. Germline assignment: CDR1 SEHNR and CDR2 FQNEAQ (reference sequence). V shed 1 base and J 11 bases; nucleotides not matched to a gene: 8. For the CDR3, the DNA is TGTGCCAGCAGCTTAGGAGGTGGGGACAGGGGTTCCCAGCATTTT. Amino acids: CASSLGGGDRGSQHF.

In this sample, this clonotype turned up many times. The chain carries TRBV4-1 and TRBJ2-1; 8 bases fit TRBD1. Germline V gene data show CDR1 as MGHRA and CDR2 as YSYEKL. The CDR3 spans 16 residues. Trimming removed 1 base from V and 5 bases from J; junction bases left unmatched: 7. CDR3 in DNA: TGCGCCAGCAGCCAAGGAGACAGGGGATTTAACAATGAGCAGTTCTTC. This encodes CASSQGDRGFNNEQFF.

This clonotype was seen more than once but under ten times. V gene TRBV15 combines with J gene TRBJ2-7, with D hard to call. Germline lookup yields CDR1 LNHNV and CDR2 YYDKDF (reference sequence). V dropped 4 bases and J dropped 0 bases, with 7 bases sitting between them. CDR3 length equals 13 residues. For the CDR3, the DNA is TGTGCCACCAGCATTACAGCCTCCTACGAGCAGTACTTC. It specifies CATSITASYEQYF.